This TCR beta chain is drawn from a study of shared clonotypes between healthy human individuals (dated by TCRdb to 2018 to 2020). Notes on the research overall: Two women and a few men aged 18 to 49 years were included in the cohort. For each donor, CD4 naive and CD4 memory were each run on three plates, CD8 naive on two plates, and CD8 memory on one plate. Between about 0.94 and 8.9 billion PBMCs per donor were obtained by leukapheresis. Libraries were prepared and TCR repertoires were sequenced by different laboratories using diverse techniques, in order to increase sequencing depth and limit assay-specific biases. Blood TCR repertoires of a handful of healthy adults were deeply sequenced to estimate repertoire size and the extent of clonotype sharing between individuals. Study-wide conclusions, independent of this receptor: Because the study included a small number of donors, the genetic and exposure-history diversity represented was limited. Larger estimated clonotype richness was generally found for naive subsets than for memory subsets. Based on pairwise subsampling, the degree of clonotype sharing among donors was expected to be affected by sequencing depth. Compared with non-shared clonotypes, the clonotypes found in all four sorted-subset donors had higher generation probabilities. Sampling was limited to blood, and TCR repertoires in tissue likely differ from TCR repertoires in blood. Incomplete sequencing was indicated by rarefaction of sorted-subset datasets, despite the large sequencing depth. Sharing across four donors was observed for about 5% of naive CD4, over 3% of naive CD8, 2% to 2.5% of memory CD4, and roughly 0.4% of memory CD8 clonotypes.

TCR CDR3 regions were amplified from genomic DNA by multiplex PCR using the deep immunoSEQ assay. For each cell subset, the extracted genomic DNA was distributed evenly across all wells of several immunoSEQ 96-well plates, and each plate served as one replicate. Each replicate PCR for sorted subsets received 200 ng genomic DNA, equal to 30,000 or so T cell genomes. Purified libraries were quantified with a Qubit 3.0 fluorometer, sized on a Bioanalyzer 2100, and re-quantified with the KAPA Library Quantification kit. Every immunoSEQ 96-well plate was sequenced on a dedicated single-read 150-cycle Illumina NextSeq 550 flow cell. The original methods were these. The immunoSEQ output contained only junctional sequences without quality scores, so filtering could not match that applied to full-length reads. Sequences were annotated with PyIR, a Python wrapper for IgBLAST v1.9, and V/J genes and CDR3 were assigned using IMGT germline references. Reads were removed for weak V/J assignments (E-value above 1e-6), missing CDR3, stop codons, out-of-frame junctions, or ambiguous translated residues. V3J clonotypes were defined as sequences sharing an identical inferred V gene, J gene, and CDR3 amino acid sequence. The percentage overlap between two repertoires was calculated by dividing the number of shared unique clonotypes by the size of the smaller repertoire. Three approaches were used to assess repertoire richness: RTK rarefaction, the Chao1 estimator, and Recon v2.1 estimates of unobserved clonotypes. Generation probabilities for all TCRbeta clonotypes obtained by the gDNA method from several donors were computed using OLGA. This is the immuneACCESS table as TCRdb keeps it, with only in-frame sequences that have V and J called. A part of the clones is gone; compared with another copy, unresolved V genes explain less than half, and the rest is unexplained. Clone size and the V and J calls come from that table; the DNA yielded D and trimming. The sample contains about 690,000 clones, 90% of them found a single time. 34% of the sample lies in the top ten.

The donors were healthy, HIV-negative adults with no recently reported acute infections or vaccinations. Only Caucasian adults living in Nashville, Tennessee, USA were represented among the donors. CD8 memory samples were composed of magnetically selected CD45RO+ cells combined with CCR7-negative CD45RA+ effector memory (TemRA) cells. Blood was obtained by leukapheresis, after which PBMCs were separated by Ficoll-Histopaque density gradient centrifugation and cryopreserved in liquid nitrogen vapor phase. Analytical flow cytometry was used to check the purity and quantity of each magnetically sorted T cell population. Each sorted fraction had its genomic DNA isolated and then quantified by UV absorbance on a Nanodrop 2000c. V is clipped by 4 bases and J by 0 bases, and the sequence between their germline boundaries is 4 bases long. Measured from the cysteine to the phenylalanine, the CDR3 is 12 residues long. Only the CDR3 DNA is retained, 36 bases long and in frame from the first base. Via the germline V gene, CDR1 is SGHNT and CDR2 YENEEA.

Of note for this clone: Its antigen is unknown. No base quality values were provided; no much bigger clone lies one nucleotide off.

Source material: memory CD8+ T cells from PBMCs. The cell subset or site label corresponds to: CD45RO+ cells pooled with CCR7-negative TemRA cells. The sequence derives from a man aged 18 to 29 in good health. Some clones in this sample may be carry-over from other donors' samples. This chain joins TRBV11-3 to TRBJ2-7; no confident D gene assignment can be made. The nucleotides are TGTGCCAGCAGCTCCGACTCCTACGAGCAGTACTTC. Translated, it gives CASSSDSYEQYF. The CDR3, completed at both ends by the reference TRBV11-3 and TRBJ2-7 genes, gives the full variable domain EAGVVQSPRYKIIEKKQPVAFWCNPISGHNTLYWYLQNLGQGPELLIRYENEEAVDDSQLPKDRFSAERLKGVDSTLKIQPAELGDSAVYLCASSSDSYEQYFGPGTRLTVT.